This T cell receptor beta chain was sequenced during a study of blood T cell repertoires in COVID-19. Whole-study context: The United States, Italy and Spain were the sources of the acute and convalescent COVID-19 samples. PBMCs, B-cell-depleted T cells, or T cells provided the cDNA or gDNA that made up the material.

There are 13 residues in the CDR3. Germline lookup yields CDR1 SEHNR and CDR2 FQNEAQ (reference sequence). Trimming shortened V by 5 bases and J by 5 bases, and 11 bases separated the two germline ends. Under the authors' procedure: For nucleated cells, counts were estimated from reference gene primer amplification. Assay: immunoSEQ multiplex PCR; the TCRdb copy retains only in-frame clones and omits some. V and J calls plus clone size are reproduced from that table; the DNA served to infer D and trimming. The sample lists around 100,000 clones, around four fifths occurring once. The TCR was taken from a woman in her thirties or forties with acute or convalescent COVID-19. The J gene is TRBJ2-3, the V gene TRBV7-9; D may be TRBD2 (5 bases). Material: peripheral blood. This CDR3 is CASSLTRGDTQYF. As DNA, the CDR3 is TGTGCCAGCAGCCTTACCCGGGGAGATACGCAGTATTTT. Full variable domain (missing parts from reference TRBV7-9 and TRBJ2-3): DTGVSQNPRHKITKRGQNVTFRCDPISEHNRLYWYRQTLGQGPEFLTYFQNEAQLEKSRLLSDRFSAERPKGSFSTLEIQRTEQGDSAMYLCASSLTRGDTQYFGPGTRLTVL.